The clone carrying this T cell receptor beta chain appeared a few times. The target antigen is unknown. These data come from a study of CD8 T cells in Susac syndrome. The CDR3 extends over 13 amino acids. The V gene's germline CDR1 is SEHNR and CDR2 FQNEAQ (reference sequence). Between the trimmed V and J ends, which lost 1 base and 4 bases, there was a span of 7 bases. Study observations and caveats: Among active patients and in TEMRA cells, CD8+ clonal expansion in Susac reached its peak. Across the total CD8+ repertoires, more than 15 Susac-specific public clones were detected, and across the CD8+ TEMRA repertoires, four to six such clones were detected.

RNA, at about 0.45 to 1 ug, was reverse transcribed with random hexamers. TCRdb used MiXCR to reprocess the immunoSEQ multiplex PCR reads, holding one entry per CDR3 protein. Here the sample spans about 84,000 distinct CDR3 sequences, about 96% being singletons. Sample: CD8+ T cells from PBMCs. The chain has TRBV7-9 and TRBJ1-2; D ambiguous. The sequence was collected from a human donor with Susac syndrome. The CDR3 DNA reads TGTGCCAGCAGCTTAGTATCGGCCTATGGCTACACCTTC. It specifies CASSLVSAYGYTF.